This entry describes one T cell receptor beta chain. Its antigen remains unknown. These data come from a study of T cell responses to AZD1222 COVID-19 vaccine. Study-level findings and limits: Donors were largely white British and mainly female; clonal diversity was possibly underestimated.

CDR1 MDHEN and CDR2 SYDVKM come from the germline V gene. This CDR3 contains 14 residues. V was pared by 8 bases and J by 3 bases, with 16 bases between. Only in-frame clones appear in the TCRdb table, and some are missing; sequencing was by immunoSEQ multiplex PCR. The top ten hold around 1.6% of the sample, which has 130,000 to 150,000 clones, around 89% seen once. The sample here was peripheral blood, taken on day 0 of AZD1222 vaccination. The chain combines TRBV28 with TRBJ1-1; D possibly corresponds to TRBD1 (6 bases). The TCR was taken from an adult in good health. CDR3 protein: CASRIFRGDTEAFF. The CDR3 DNA reads as TGTGCCAGCCGAATTTTCAGGGGTGACACTGAAGCTTTCTTT.